This entry is about one T cell receptor (beta chain). This clone was seen only once. It has no known antigen specificity. No per-base quality is available; no much larger clone lies one base away. CDR1 and CDR2 are read off the germline V gene as ENHRY and SYGVKD. The junction carries 10 bases between V and J, which are trimmed by 0 bases and 8 bases respectively. From its cysteine to its phenylalanine, the CDR3 spans 13 amino acids. Only the CDR3 portion is preserved as DNA: 39 bases, with reading frame beginning at the first base. This record comes from a study of shared clonotypes between healthy human individuals (dated by TCRdb to 2018 to 2020). Regarding the study in general: Three men and a couple of women, aged 18 to 49 years, made up the cohort. For each donor, CD4 naive and CD4 memory were each run on three plates, CD8 naive on two plates, and CD8 memory on one plate. To estimate repertoire size and how much clonotypes are shared between individuals, the study performed deep sequencing of blood TCR repertoires from a handful of healthy adults. To increase sequencing depth and limit assay-specific biases, TCR repertoire library preparation and sequencing were carried out by different laboratories using diverse techniques. Per donor, leukapheresis produced somewhere between about 0.9 and 9 billion PBMCs.

Overall results and qualifications from the work: Compared with non-shared clonotypes, clonotypes shared by all four sorted-subset donors had higher generation probabilities. Incomplete sequencing was indicated by rarefaction of sorted-subset datasets, despite the large sequencing depth. Approximately 5% of naive CD4, around 4% of naive CD8, roughly 2.5% of memory CD4, and 0.4% of memory CD8 clonotypes were shared across a few donors. Sampling was limited to blood, and TCR repertoires in tissue likely differ from TCR repertoires in blood. Larger estimated clonotype richness was generally found for naive subsets than for memory subsets. Based on pairwise subsampling, the degree of clonotype sharing among donors was expected to be affected by sequencing depth. The small number of donors limited the genetic and exposure-history diversity represented.

TCR CDR3 regions were amplified from genomic DNA by multiplex PCR using the deep immunoSEQ assay. Genomic DNA extracted from each cell subset was distributed evenly over all wells of several immunoSEQ 96-well plates, and each plate served as one replicate. Each replicate PCR for sorted subsets received around 0.2 ug genomic DNA, equal to roughly 30,000 T cell genomes. The purified libraries were quantified using a Qubit 3.0 fluorometer, sized with a Bioanalyzer 2100, and then quantified again using the KAPA Library Quantification kit. Every immunoSEQ 96-well plate was sequenced on a separate single-read 150-cycle Illumina NextSeq 550 flow cell. The authors' analysis ran thus. Because only junctional sequences without quality scores were contained in the immunoSEQ output, filtering matching that applied to full-length reads could not be performed. Sequences were annotated with PyIR, a Python wrapper for IgBLAST v1.9, using IMGT germline references to assign V/J genes and CDR3. Reads with weak V/J assignments (E-value above 1e-6), missing CDR3, stop codons, out-of-frame junctions, or ambiguous translated residues were removed. A V3J clonotype was defined by an identical inferred V gene, J gene, and CDR3 amino acid sequence. Percentage overlap between repertoires was computed as shared unique clonotypes divided by the size of the smaller repertoire. Richness of each repertoire was evaluated using RTK rarefaction, the Chao1 estimator, and Recon v2.1 estimates of unobserved clonotypes. Generation probabilities for all TCRbeta clonotypes obtained by the gDNA method from a few donors were computed using OLGA. Not all clones reach the TCRdb copy of this immuneACCESS table, which keeps in-frame sequences only. Checked studies attribute under half of the gap to unresolved V genes and leave the rest unexplained. That table is the source of V, J and clone size, and D and trimming were worked out from the DNA. The sample table holds millions of clones, of which roughly 93% were seen once. Of the sample, 0.39% is held by the ten largest clones.

Healthy HIV-negative adults with no recently reported acute infections or vaccinations were included as donors. Only Caucasian adults living in Nashville, Tennessee, USA were represented among the donors. CD4+ T cells were enriched through magnetic negative selection, after which naive cells were positively selected on CD45RA and the remaining negative fraction served as the memory subset. Blood was collected by leukapheresis, and PBMCs were isolated by Ficoll-Histopaque density gradient centrifugation and then cryopreserved in liquid nitrogen vapor phase. Analytical flow cytometry was used to check the purity and quantity of every magnetically sorted T cell population. Each sorted fraction had its genomic DNA isolated and then quantified by UV absorbance on a Nanodrop 2000c.

The chain links TRBV10-3 with TRBJ1-2, and perhaps TRBD1 as D gene, on 5 matching bases. This clonotype was sampled from a man between 18 and 35 years old in good health. Some clones in this sample may be carry-over from other donors' samples. Sequences were obtained from naive CD4+ T cells from PBMCs. The sample's cell subset or site label, in plain terms: CD45RA+ positively selected. The DNA is as follows: TGTGCCATCAGTGAGTCCGAGGGGCACGGCTACACCTTC. The translation is CAISESEGHGYTF.